This is a list of T cell receptor beta chains from one sample in a study of blood T cell repertoires in COVID-19. The method was immunoSEQ multiplex PCR; TCRdb's version includes in-frame clones alone and lacks a portion of them. Of 65,000 to 70,000 clones listed, 60% to 80% are singletons. The sequencing sample was made of peripheral blood. These receptors were collected from a man aged 55 to 69 with acute or convalescent COVID-19. The CDR3 runs from the conserved cysteine through the conserved F or W. Fields, in order: clone size, V gene, D gene, J gene, CDR3 protein, CDR3 DNA. A D gene is named only where the DNA matches it firmly. Where a row states a size, it is once, few, many or the class of an expanded clone; other rows omit it.

abundance: NA; v_gene: TRBV19; d_gene: TRBD2; j_gene: TRBJ2-1; CDR3aa: CASGQTSGVYNEQFF; CDR3nt: TGTGCCAGTGGACAGACTAGCGGGGTCTACAATGAGCAGTTCTTC
abundance: NA; v_gene: TRBV5-1; d_gene: NA; j_gene: TRBJ1-1; CDR3aa: CASSLALAATEAFF; CDR3nt: TGCGCCAGCAGCTTGGCCTTGGCGGCCACTGAAGCTTTCTTT
abundance: NA; v_gene: TRBV5-5; d_gene: NA; j_gene: TRBJ2-2; CDR3aa: CASSFHRQRSSGELFF; CDR3nt: TGTGCCAGCAGCTTCCACCGACAGAGGAGCTCCGGGGAGCTGTTTTTT
abundance: NA; v_gene: TRBV7-2; d_gene: NA; j_gene: TRBJ2-1; CDR3aa: CASSPPTGGEQFF; CDR3nt: TGTGCCAGCAGCCCCCCGACCGGAGGCGAGCAGTTCTTC
abundance: NA; v_gene: TRBV4-2; d_gene: NA; j_gene: TRBJ2-1; CDR3aa: CASSQGAGASYNEQFF; CDR3nt: TGTGCCAGCAGCCAAGGGGCGGGGGCCTCCTACAATGAGCAGTTCTTC
abundance: NA; v_gene: TRBV6-4; d_gene: NA; j_gene: TRBJ2-1; CDR3aa: CASSDSFPPWGPSYNEQFF; CDR3nt: TGTGCCAGCAGTGACTCGTTCCCCCCCTGGGGGCCGTCCTACAATGAGCAGTTCTTC
abundance: NA; v_gene: TRBV19; d_gene: NA; j_gene: TRBJ1-2; CDR3aa: CASSMRTPHYGYTF; CDR3nt: TGTGCCAGTAGTATGAGGACTCCCCACTATGGCTACACCTTC
abundance: NA; v_gene: TRBV7-2; d_gene: TRBD2; j_gene: TRBJ2-5; CDR3aa: CASSLFPSGGPQETQYF; CDR3nt: TGTGCCAGCAGCTTATTCCCTAGCGGGGGGCCACAAGAGACCCAGTACTTC
abundance: NA; v_gene: TRBV5-1; d_gene: NA; j_gene: TRBJ1-2; CDR3aa: CASSLEDGGYYGYTF; CDR3nt: TGCGCCAGCAGCTTGGAAGACGGAGGCTACTATGGCTACACCTTC
abundance: once; v_gene: TRBV19; d_gene: NA; j_gene: TRBJ1-5; CDR3aa: CASSEARSSYSNQPQHF; CDR3nt: TGTGCCAGTAGTGAAGCCCGATCCTCCTATAGCAATCAGCCCCAGCATTTT
abundance: NA; v_gene: TRBV24-1; d_gene: TRBD2; j_gene: TRBJ2-5; CDR3aa: CATSDFRRGVETQYF; CDR3nt: TGTGCCACCAGTGATTTTAGGCGGGGGGTGGAGACCCAGTACTTC
abundance: NA; v_gene: TRBV12-3/TRBV12-4; d_gene: NA; j_gene: TRBJ2-5; CDR3aa: CASSLSKTQYF; CDR3nt: TGTGCCAGCAGTTTAAGCAAGACCCAGTACTTC
abundance: NA; v_gene: TRBV19; d_gene: TRBD1; j_gene: TRBJ2-7; CDR3aa: CASEPGTGYEQYF; CDR3nt: TGTGCCAGTGAGCCGGGGACAGGCTACGAGCAGTACTTC
abundance: NA; v_gene: TRBV9; d_gene: NA; j_gene: TRBJ2-1; CDR3aa: CASSVRGTDHNEQFF; CDR3nt: TGTGCCAGCAGCGTAAGGGGCACGGACCACAATGAGCAGTTCTTC
abundance: NA; v_gene: TRBV5-5; d_gene: TRBD1; j_gene: TRBJ2-7; CDR3aa: CASSYGQGAVYEQYF; CDR3nt: TGTGCCAGCAGCTACGGACAGGGGGCGGTTTACGAGCAGTACTTC
abundance: few; v_gene: TRBV7-8; d_gene: NA; j_gene: TRBJ2-7; CDR3aa: CASSQRRSYEQYF; CDR3nt: TGTGCCAGCAGCCAACGAAGGAGCTACGAGCAGTACTTC
abundance: NA; v_gene: TRBV7-2; d_gene: TRBD2; j_gene: TRBJ2-5; CDR3aa: CASSLASIGAGQETQYF; CDR3nt: TGTGCCAGCAGCTTAGCGTCTATAGGAGCGGGGCAAGAGACCCAGTACTTC
abundance: few; v_gene: TRBV28; d_gene: NA; j_gene: TRBJ1-4; CDR3aa: CASSSGGQAEKLFF; CDR3nt: TGTGCCAGCAGCAGTGGGGGACAAGCTGAAAAACTGTTTTTT
abundance: NA; v_gene: TRBV2; d_gene: TRBD1; j_gene: TRBJ1-1; CDR3aa: CASSQQGVLYTEAFF; CDR3nt: TGTGCCAGCAGTCAACAGGGGGTCCTATACACTGAAGCTTTCTTT
abundance: NA; v_gene: TRBV19; d_gene: NA; j_gene: TRBJ1-3; CDR3aa: CASSWRQLLGRSGNTIYF; CDR3nt: TGTGCCAGTAGTTGGAGACAGCTCCTCGGTCGATCTGGAAACACCATATATTTT
abundance: NA; v_gene: TRBV28; d_gene: NA; j_gene: TRBJ1-4; CDR3aa: CASRQPAGVALFF; CDR3nt: TGTGCCAGCAGGCAACCGGCCGGGGTTGCACTGTTTTTT
abundance: NA; v_gene: TRBV4-3; d_gene: NA; j_gene: TRBJ2-7; CDR3aa: CASSPYPPYEQYF; CDR3nt: TGCGCCAGCAGCCCCTACCCCCCCTACGAGCAGTACTTC